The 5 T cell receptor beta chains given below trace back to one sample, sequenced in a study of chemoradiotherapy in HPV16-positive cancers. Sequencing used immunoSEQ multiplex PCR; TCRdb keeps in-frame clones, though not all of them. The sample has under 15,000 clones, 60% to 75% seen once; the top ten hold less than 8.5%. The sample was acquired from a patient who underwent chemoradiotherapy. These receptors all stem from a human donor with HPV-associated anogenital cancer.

The CDR3, as DNA: TGCGCCAGCAGCTTAAGGGACGGCCAAGAGACCCAGTACTTC. This sequence encodes CASSLRDGQETQYF. V and J are TRBV5-1 and TRBJ2-5; D is perhaps TRBD1 or TRBD2 (5 bases each). Germline CDR1 SGHRS, CDR2 YFSETQ. The CDR3 is 14 residues long. The V and J ends lost 2 bases and 1 base respectively, with 9 bases between them. Full variable domain (missing parts from reference TRBV5-1 and TRBJ2-5): KAGVTQTPRYLIKTRGQQVTLSCSPISGHRSVSWYQQTPGQGLQFLFEYFSETQRNKGNFPGRFSGRQFSNSRSEMNVSTLELGDSALYLCASSLRDGQETQYFGPGTRLLVL.

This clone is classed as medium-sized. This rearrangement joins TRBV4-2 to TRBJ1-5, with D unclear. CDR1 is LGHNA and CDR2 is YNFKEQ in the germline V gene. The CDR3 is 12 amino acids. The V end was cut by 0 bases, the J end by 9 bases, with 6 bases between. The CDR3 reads CASSQEVWPQHF. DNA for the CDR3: TGTGCCAGCAGCCAAGAAGTCTGGCCCCAGCATTTT.

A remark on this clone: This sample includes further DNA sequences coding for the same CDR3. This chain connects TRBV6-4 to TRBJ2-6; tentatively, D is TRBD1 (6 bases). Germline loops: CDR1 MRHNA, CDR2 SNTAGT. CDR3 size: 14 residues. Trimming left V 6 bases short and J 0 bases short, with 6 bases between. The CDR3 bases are TGTGCCAGCAGGGACAGCTCTGGGGCCAACGTCCTGACTTTC. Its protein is CASRDSSGANVLTF.

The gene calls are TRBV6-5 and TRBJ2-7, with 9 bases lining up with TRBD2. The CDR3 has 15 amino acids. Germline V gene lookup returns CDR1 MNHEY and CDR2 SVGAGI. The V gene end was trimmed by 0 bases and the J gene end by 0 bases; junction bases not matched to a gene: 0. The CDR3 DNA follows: TGTGCCAGCAGTTACTCTAGCGGGAGCTCCTACGAGCAGTACTTC. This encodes CASSYSSGSSYEQYF.

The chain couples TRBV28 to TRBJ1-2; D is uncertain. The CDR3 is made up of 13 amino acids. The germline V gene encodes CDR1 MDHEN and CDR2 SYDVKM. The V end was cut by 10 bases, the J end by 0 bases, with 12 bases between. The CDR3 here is CAIASGTNYGYTF. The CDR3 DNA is TGTGCCATAGCCTCCGGGACTAACTATGGCTACACCTTC.